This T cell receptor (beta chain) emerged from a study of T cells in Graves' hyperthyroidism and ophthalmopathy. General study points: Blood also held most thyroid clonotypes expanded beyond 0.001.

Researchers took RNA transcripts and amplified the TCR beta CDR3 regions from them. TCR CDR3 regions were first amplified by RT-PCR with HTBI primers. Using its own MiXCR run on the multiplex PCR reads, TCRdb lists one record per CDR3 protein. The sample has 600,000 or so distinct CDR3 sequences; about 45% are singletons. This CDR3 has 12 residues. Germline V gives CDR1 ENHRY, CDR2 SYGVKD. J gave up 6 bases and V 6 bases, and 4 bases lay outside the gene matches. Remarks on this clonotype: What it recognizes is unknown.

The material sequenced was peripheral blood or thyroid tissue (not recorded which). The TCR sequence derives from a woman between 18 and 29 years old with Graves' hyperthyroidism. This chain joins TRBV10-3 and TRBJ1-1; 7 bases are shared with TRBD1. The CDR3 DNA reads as TGTGCCATCAGCTTTCAGGGGGCTGAAGCTTTCTTT. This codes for CAISFQGAEAFF.